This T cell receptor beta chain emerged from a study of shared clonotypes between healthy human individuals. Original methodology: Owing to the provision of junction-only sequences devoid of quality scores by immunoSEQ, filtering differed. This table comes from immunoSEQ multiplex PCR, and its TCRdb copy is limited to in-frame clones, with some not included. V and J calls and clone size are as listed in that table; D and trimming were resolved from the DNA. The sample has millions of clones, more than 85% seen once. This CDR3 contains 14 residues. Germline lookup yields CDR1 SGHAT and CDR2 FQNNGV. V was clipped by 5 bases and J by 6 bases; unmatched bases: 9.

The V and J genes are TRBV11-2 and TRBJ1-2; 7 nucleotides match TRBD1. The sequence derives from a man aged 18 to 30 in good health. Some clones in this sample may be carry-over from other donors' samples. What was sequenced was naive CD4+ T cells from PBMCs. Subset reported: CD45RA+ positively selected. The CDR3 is CASSNPGQPNGYTF. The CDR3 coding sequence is TGTGCCAGCAGCAACCCGGGACAGCCCAATGGCTACACCTTC.